This TCR beta chain is drawn from a study of shared clonotypes between healthy human individuals. Study-level information: Ranging from 18 to 49 in age, donors were two women and a few men. General study findings and limits: In having few donors, the study represented limited genetic and exposure-history diversity. Sharing of clonotypes among donors was expected to vary with sequencing depth.

Profiling relied on immunoSEQ multiplex PCR, and the TCRdb table lists in-frame clones only, not all of them. The sample has 550,000 to 700,000 clones, about three quarters seen once. Per the germline V gene, CDR1 is SGHTA and CDR2 is FQGNSA. V shed 4 bases and J 10 bases; nucleotides not matched to a gene: 16. The CDR3 contains 16 residues. Caucasian adults residing in Nashville, Tennessee made up all the donors. Notes on this clone: Its antigen is undetermined.

The chain uses TRBV7-2 and TRBJ2-1, with 7 positions matching TRBD2. The receptor comes from a woman in her twenties or thirties in good health. Input material: memory CD4+ T cells sorted from blood. Subset in this sample: CD45RA-negative fraction. For the CDR3, the DNA is TGTGCCAGCAGCTCCGTAGCGCTAGCGGCAGGGCTAGAGCAGTTCTTC. Protein: CASSSVALAAGLEQFF.